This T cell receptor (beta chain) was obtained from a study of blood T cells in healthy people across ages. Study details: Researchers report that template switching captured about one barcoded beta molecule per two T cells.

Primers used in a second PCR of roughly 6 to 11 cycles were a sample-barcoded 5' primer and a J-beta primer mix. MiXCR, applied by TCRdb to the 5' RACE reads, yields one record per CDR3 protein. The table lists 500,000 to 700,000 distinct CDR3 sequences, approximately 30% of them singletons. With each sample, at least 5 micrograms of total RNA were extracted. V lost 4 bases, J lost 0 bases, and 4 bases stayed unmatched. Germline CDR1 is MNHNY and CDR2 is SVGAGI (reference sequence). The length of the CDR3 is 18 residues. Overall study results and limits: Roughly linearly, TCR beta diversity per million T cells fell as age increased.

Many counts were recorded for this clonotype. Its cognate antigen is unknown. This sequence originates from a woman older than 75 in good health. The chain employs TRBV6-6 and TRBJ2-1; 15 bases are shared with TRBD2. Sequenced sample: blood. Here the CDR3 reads CASSSGTSGGSSYNEQFF. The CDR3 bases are TGTGCCAGCAGTTCCGGGACTAGCGGGGGGAGCTCCTACAATGAGCAGTTCTTC.